Detailed here is one T cell receptor (beta chain). This entry comes from a study of shared T cell receptors in the human thymus. Assay: immunoSEQ multiplex PCR; the TCRdb copy retains only in-frame clones and omits some. The table records 600,000 to 900,000 clones, roughly 88% of them present only once. Trimming stripped 0 bases from V and 0 bases from J, with 8 bases between. The V gene's germline CDR1 is SGHDT and CDR2 YYEEEE. The CDR3 sequence is 15 residues long. This sample also belongs to another study, concerning human thymus T cells.

This TCR came from a girl in the first two years of life with a congenital heart defect. Material: thymocytes. This chain links TRBV5-6 with TRBJ2-3, with D perhaps matching TRBD2 (5 bases). The CDR3 sequence is CASSLVSGSTDTQYF. The CDR3 nucleotides read TGTGCCAGCAGCTTGGTGAGCGGTAGCACAGATACGCAGTATTTT.